This TCR beta chain was recorded in a study of OX40 agonist ivuxolimab in advanced cancers. Background for the entire study: Ivuxolimab was a fully human IgG2 agonistic monoclonal antibody targeting the costimulatory receptor OX40 (CD134). Among the 52 dose-escalation patients, some 19 had hepatocellular carcinoma, 15 or so melanoma, 9 renal cell carcinoma and 9 head and neck cancer. The monotherapy dose-escalation portion (N ≈ 52 patients) of the phase I ivuxolimab trial is reported in the paper. Partial responses occurred in three dose-escalation patients, of whom one had hepatocellular carcinoma and two had cutaneous melanoma. The dose-escalation cohort was almost 85% male with a mean age of approximately 59 years, ranging from roughly 20 to 80. Peripheral TCRbeta sequencing aimed to test whether ivuxolimab altered TCR sequence diversity and caused clonal T-cell expansion. Intravenous ivuxolimab was administered to patients every 2 weeks at six dose levels: 0.01, 0.1, 0.3, 1.5, 3 and 10 mg/kg. Patients were allowed to have had prior anti-PD-1, anti-PD-L1 or anti-CTLA-4 therapy, and approximately 40% of the dose-escalation patients had previously received checkpoint inhibitors. On the study overall, not on this receptor specifically: In the 0.1-3.0 mg/kg groups, partial responders were among the patients with the lowest normalized peripheral clonal expansion, particularly in CD8+ T cells. The antigen specificity of the peripheral T cells that underwent clonal expansion was not determined. Low levels of normalized T-cell clonal expansion were also seen in some patients who did not respond. After ivuxolimab, expanded clones were on average more numerous among CD8+ T cells than among CD4+ T cells. At doses of 0.1 to 3.0 mg/kg, clonal expansion of both CD4+ and CD8+ T cells in blood was seen between baseline and week 6.

The germline ends are 21 bases apart after V is trimmed by 8 bases and J by 4 bases. From the cysteine through the phenylalanine, the CDR3 covers 16 amino acids. Solely the CDR3 DNA is kept, with 48 bases framed from the first base. Via the germline V gene, CDR1 is MGHRA and CDR2 YSYEKL. The trial excluded patients who had a history of autoimmune disease or who were on systemic immunosuppression. Peripheral blood for TCR sequencing was collected from all dose cohorts at baseline, on cycle 4 day 1, and on cycle 7 day 1. The samples were drawn from a first-in-human, open-label, multicenter phase I dose-escalation trial of ivuxolimab. The trial enrolled adults with locally advanced or metastatic head and neck squamous cell, hepatocellular, melanoma or renal cell carcinoma. Before TCR sequencing, CD4+ T cells and CD8+ T cells from peripheral blood were sorted into separate populations. With respect to this clone: Which antigen it targets is not known. No base quality information exists; no much larger clone differs at one position.

To sequence the TCRbeta CDR3 region, genomic DNA was isolated from the sorted cells. The immunoSEQ Assay was used for sequencing of TCRbeta CDR3 regions. TCRdb re-hosts the immuneACCESS table, in-frame sequences only. Its copies lack some clones; in the studies checked, an unresolved V gene accounts for under half of them, and the cause for the rest is not known. This sample holds about 80,000 clones; 94% were observed only once. The ten most abundant clones make up about 10% of the sample. The TCR was taken from an adult with an advanced solid tumor such as melanoma, head and neck, liver or kidney cancer. The chain is made from TRBV4-1 and TRBJ2-1; the D gene assignment is perhaps TRBD1 or TRBD2, with each matching 6 bases. This specimen consisted of CD4+ or CD8+ T cells sorted from blood, obtained in a trial of the OX40 agonist ivuxolimab. CDR3 reads: CASAAPDGGGYNEQFF. The nucleotide sequence reads TGCGCCAGCGCCGCCCCCGACGGGGGCGGGTACAATGAGCAGTTCTTC.